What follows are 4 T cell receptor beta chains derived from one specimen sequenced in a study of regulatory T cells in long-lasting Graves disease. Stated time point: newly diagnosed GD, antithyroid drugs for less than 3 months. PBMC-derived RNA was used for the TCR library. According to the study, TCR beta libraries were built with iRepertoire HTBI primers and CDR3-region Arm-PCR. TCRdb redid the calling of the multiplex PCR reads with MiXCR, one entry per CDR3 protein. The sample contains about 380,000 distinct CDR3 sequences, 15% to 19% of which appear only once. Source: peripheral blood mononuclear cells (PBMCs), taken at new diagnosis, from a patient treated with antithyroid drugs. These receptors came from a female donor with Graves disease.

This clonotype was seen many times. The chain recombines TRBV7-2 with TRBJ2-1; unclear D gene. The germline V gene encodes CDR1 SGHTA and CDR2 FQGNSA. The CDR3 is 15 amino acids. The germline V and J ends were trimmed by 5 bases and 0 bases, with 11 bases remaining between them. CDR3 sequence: CASSRPSGSYNEQFF. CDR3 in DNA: TGTGCCAGCAGCCGTCCCTCGGGCTCCTACAATGAGCAGTTCTTC.

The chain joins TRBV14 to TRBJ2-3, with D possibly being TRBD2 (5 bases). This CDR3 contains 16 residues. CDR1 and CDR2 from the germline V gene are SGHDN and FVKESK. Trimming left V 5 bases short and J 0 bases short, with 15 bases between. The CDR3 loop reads CASSYDYAGSTDTQYF. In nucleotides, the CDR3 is TGTGCCAGCAGCTATGACTACGCGGGTAGCACAGATACGCAGTATTTT.

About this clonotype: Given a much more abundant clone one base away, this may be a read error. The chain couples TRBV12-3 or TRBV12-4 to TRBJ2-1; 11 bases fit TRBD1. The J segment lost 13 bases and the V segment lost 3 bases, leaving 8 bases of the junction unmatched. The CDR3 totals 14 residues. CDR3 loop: CASSFGTGGGTQFF. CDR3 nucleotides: TGTGCCAGCAGTTTTGGGACAGGGGGGGGGACCCAGTTCTTC.

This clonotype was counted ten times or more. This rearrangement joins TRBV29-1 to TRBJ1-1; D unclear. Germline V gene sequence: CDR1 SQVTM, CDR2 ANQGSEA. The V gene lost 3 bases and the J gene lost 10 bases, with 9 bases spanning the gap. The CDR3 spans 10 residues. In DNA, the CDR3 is TGCAGCGTTGAGGGTCGAGTAGCTTTCTTT. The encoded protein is CSVEGRVAFF.